These T cell receptor beta chains were read from a single sample in a study of identical twins. TCRdb re-derived calls from the 5' RACE reads in MiXCR, one entry per CDR3 protein. The data hold approximately 230,000 distinct CDR3 sequences, with 5.5% to 7.5% observed a single time. The same sample was also studied in work on T cells expressing NK-cell markers.

The sample taken for sequencing was CD8+ T cells sorted from blood. These TCRs come from a woman under 30 in good health. Both conserved end residues are part of each CDR3. Each record gives: D gene, J gene, clone size, V gene, CDR3 DNA, CDR3 protein. The D gene is left open where the match is weak. Clone size is not always given. Where it is, it says once, few, many or a class for expanded clones.

.	TRBJ1-2	few	TRBV7-8	TGTGCCAGCAGCGCATTACAATCTACAGGGACGCGGGAGGGCTACACCTTC	CASSALQSTGTREGYTF
TRBD2	TRBJ2-3	many	TRBV3-1	TGTGCCAGCAGCCCTAGCGGGGGCACAGATACGCAGTATTTT	CASSPSGGTDTQYF
.	TRBJ1-1	few	TRBV15	TGTGCCACTGAAGGGCTGGGTAAAAACACTGAAGCTTTCTTT	CATEGLGKNTEAFF
.	TRBJ2-3	few	TRBV9	TGTGCCAGCAGCGCTTCAGATACGCAGTATTTT	CASSASDTQYF
TRBD1	TRBJ2-1	few	TRBV27	TGTGCCAGCAGTTTAATTGTGACAGGGGGCAGGAATGAGCAGTTCTTC	CASSLIVTGGRNEQFF
.	TRBJ2-1	.	TRBV27	TGTGCCAGCACTTTTGGGGGGGGCCACAATGAGCAGTTCTTC	CASTFGGGHNEQFF
TRBD1	TRBJ1-2	few	TRBV7-9	TGTGCCAGCAGCTCGAACCGGGACAGGGGGATCTATGGCTACACCTTC	CASSSNRDRGIYGYTF
TRBD2	TRBJ2-1	.	TRBV12-3/TRBV12-4	TGTGCCAGCAGTTCTTCTAGCGGGGGGGCCTACAATGAGCAGTTCTTC	CASSSSSGGAYNEQFF
TRBD1	TRBJ2-7	many	TRBV6-2/TRBV6-3	TGTGCCAGCAGGCCAACACAGGGGGAGCAGTACTTC	CASRPTQGEQYF
TRBD2	TRBJ2-7	many	TRBV6-5	TGTGCCAGCAGTTACGCTAGCGGGAGGCTCTCCTACGAGCAGTACTTC	CASSYASGRLSYEQYF
.	TRBJ2-7	many	TRBV5-1	TGCGCCAGCAGCTTTGGGACACATGAGCAGTACTTC	CASSFGTHEQYF
.	TRBJ1-2	many	TRBV11-2	TGTGCCAGCAGCTTAGAGTGGGGTGGGCTAGGAGGCTACACCTTC	CASSLEWGGLGGYTF
TRBD1	TRBJ1-2	few	TRBV2	TGTGCCAGCACAGGAGGGACAGTCTATGGCTACACCTTC	CASTGGTVYGYTF
.	TRBJ1-1	many	TRBV9	TGTGCCAGCAGCGCCCGAGGGACGGAGAACACTGAAGCTTTCTTT	CASSARGTENTEAFF
TRBD1	TRBJ2-3	few	TRBV9	TGTGCCAGCAGCGGGGTCAGGGGGTACACCACAGATACGCAGTATTTT	CASSGVRGYTTDTQYF
.	TRBJ2-1	.	TRBV19	TGTGCCAGTAGTATAGCGGGGGCATCACCCAATGAGCAGTTCTTC	CASSIAGASPNEQFF
.	TRBJ2-7	few	TRBV30	TGTGCCTGCCAGGGGGGGTACGAGCAGTACTTC	CACQGGYEQYF
TRBD2	TRBJ2-2	few	TRBV12-3/TRBV12-4	TGTGCCAGCAGTTTACTCGCGGGGGGAACCGCCGGGGAGCTGTTTTTT	CASSLLAGGTAGELFF
TRBD1	TRBJ2-1	.	TRBV7-9	TGTGCCACCGGGACAGGGACCAATGAGCAGTTCTTC	CATGTGTNEQFF
.	TRBJ2-7	many	TRBV10-1	TGCGCCAGCAGTGAGGTAGCGTCGGGTGAGCAGTACTTC	CASSEVASGEQYF
.	TRBJ2-2	many	TRBV10-3	TGTGCCATCAGGGCGTTACTGGTCTCTACCGGGGAGCTGTTTTTT	CAIRALLVSTGELFF
.	TRBJ2-7	many	TRBV9	TGTGCCAGCAGCGGAGGGGACATCCCCTACGAGCAGTACTTC	CASSGGDIPYEQYF
TRBD1	TRBJ1-2	many	TRBV29-1	TGCAGCGTGCCTGGGGACAGCATTAACTATGGCTACACCTTC	CSVPGDSINYGYTF
.	TRBJ1-2	few	TRBV6-1	TGTGCCAGCCGCGGCCTTAGGGGCTACACCTTC	CASRGLRGYTF
.	TRBJ1-1	.	TRBV14	TGTGCCAGCAGCCAAGGGGCGTTTCACTCCCGACCTCGGTGGAATGCTGAAGCTTTCTTT	CASSQGAFHSRPRWNAEAFF
.	TRBJ2-1	many	TRBV7-9	TGTGCCGCTTTCCCGGGACCCTACAATGAGCAGTTCTTC	CAAFPGPYNEQFF
.	TRBJ1-1	few	TRBV6-5	TGTGCCAGCAGTTACGGGGAGGTCGCTTTCTTT	CASSYGEVAFF
.	TRBJ1-4	many	TRBV6-2/TRBV6-3	TGTGCCAGCAGTTACACAGCCGACGAAAAACTGTTTTTT	CASSYTADEKLFF
.	TRBJ2-7	few	TRBV6-5	TGTGCCAGCAGTTACTCGTTAGGAACCTACGAGCAGTACTTC	CASSYSLGTYEQYF
.	TRBJ2-3	few	TRBV19	TGTGCCAGTAGTATAGCCCCCCCGAGGGGTACGCAGTATTTT	CASSIAPPRGTQYF
.	TRBJ2-7	.	TRBV20-1	TGCAGTGCTAGAGATCGTTTGCAGACTCCCTACGAGCAGTACTTC	CSARDRLQTPYEQYF
.	TRBJ2-2	many	TRBV7-8	TGTGCCAGCAGCTTGGCCGGGCCCCGGAGGGCCGGGGAGCTGTTTTTT	CASSLAGPRRAGELFF
.	TRBJ1-1	.	TRBV29-1	TGCAGCGCCCAAGCCGGGACCACTGAAGCTTTCTTT	CSAQAGTTEAFF
.	TRBJ2-2	many	TRBV20-1	TGCAGTGCTAGAGCGTCGAACACCGGGGAGCTGTTTTTT	CSARASNTGELFF
TRBD1	TRBJ2-7	.	TRBV10-3	TGTGCCATCAGTGGTGGGACAGGGGGCGTCGAGCAGTACTTC	CAISGGTGGVEQYF
.	TRBJ1-1	few	TRBV19	TGTGCCAGTAGCCACCGATGGGGGGACAACACTGAAGCTTTCTTT	CASSHRWGDNTEAFF
.	TRBJ2-7	few	TRBV7-6	TGTGCCAGCAGCCCCTCCAGGGCGTGGGAGCAGTACTTC	CASSPSRAWEQYF
.	TRBJ2-7	few	TRBV20-1	TGCAGTGCCTACGGACTCGACTCCTCCTACGAGCAGTACTTC	CSAYGLDSSYEQYF
TRBD2	TRBJ2-1	many	TRBV5-1	TGCGCCAGCAGCTTCGGACTAGCGGGCTACAATGAGCAGTTCTTC	CASSFGLAGYNEQFF
.	TRBJ1-1	.	TRBV14	TGTGCCAGCAGTACACCCCCCGAGGGCGGACGCACTGAAGCTTTCTTT	CASSTPPEGGRTEAFF
.	TRBJ2-1	many	TRBV27	TGTGCCAGCAGTTTAGGGTCAAACAATGAGCAGTTCTTC	CASSLGSNNEQFF
.	TRBJ2-7	.	TRBV9	TGTGCCAGCAGCGTAGGGGGAGGTACAACGCAGTACTTC	CASSVGGGTTQYF
TRBD2	TRBJ2-7	few	TRBV7-2	TGTGCCAGCAGCTCACTACCTAGCGGGAGGGGGTACGAGCAGTACTTC	CASSSLPSGRGYEQYF
TRBD1	TRBJ1-1	many	TRBV7-6	TGTGCCAGCAGCTCCCGACAGGGGAGCAACACTGAAGCTTTCTTT	CASSSRQGSNTEAFF
TRBD2	TRBJ2-3	many	TRBV5-1	TGCGCCAGCAGCTTCACAGCGGGAGGAGATCCGCGTCCAGATACGCAGTATTTT	CASSFTAGGDPRPDTQYF
TRBD1	TRBJ2-2	few	TRBV7-8	TGTGCCAGCAGCCGCGGACAGGCCTACACCGGGGAGCTGTTTTTT	CASSRGQAYTGELFF
TRBD1	TRBJ2-7	many	TRBV29-1	TGCAGCGTTGAGGGACAGGGGGCTCTCTACGAGCAGTACTTC	CSVEGQGALYEQYF
.	TRBJ2-1	few	TRBV7-3	TGTGCCAGCAGAAATGACGGGCCTTACAATGAGCAGTTCTTC	CASRNDGPYNEQFF
TRBD1	TRBJ2-6	many	TRBV7-9	TGTGCCAGCAGCGAGCCAAGGAGAGGGACAGGGGTTGCTGGGGCCAACGTCCTGACTTTC	CASSEPRRGTGVAGANVLTF
.	TRBJ2-3	many	TRBV10-3	TGTGCCATCAGTGAGGGGGGCCCGCGGGACCCGACAGATACGCAGTATTTT	CAISEGGPRDPTDTQYF
.	TRBJ2-1	few	TRBV2	TGTGCCAGCCTACTTCGGGGTCGAGAGAGCTCCTACAATGAGCAGTTCTTC	CASLLRGRESSYNEQFF
.	TRBJ2-1	many	TRBV7-8	TGTGCCAGCAGCTTAGCAAGGGTGGATGAGCAGTTCTTC	CASSLARVDEQFF
TRBD1	TRBJ2-4	.	TRBV6-2/TRBV6-3	TGTGCCAGCACCCTTACAGGGGCCACGAGCAAAAACATTCAGTACTTC	CASTLTGATSKNIQYF
TRBD1	TRBJ2-7	few	TRBV11-2	TGTGCCAGCAGCTTAGGGTCTAAATTGTGGGTTCCGGGACAGGGTTGGTACGAGCAGTACTTC	CASSLGSKLWVPGQGWYEQYF
.	TRBJ2-3	many	TRBV7-2	TGTGCCAGCAGCTTAGGAGGGTATGGGCCCACAGATACGCAGTATTTT	CASSLGGYGPTDTQYF
.	TRBJ2-3	few	TRBV10-1	TGCGCCAGCAGTGAGTCTAGGGACTCCTTCACAGATACGCAGTATTTT	CASSESRDSFTDTQYF
.	TRBJ1-4	.	TRBV12-3/TRBV12-4	TGTGCCAGCAGTTGGGGGGATCCGAATGAAAAACTGTTTTTT	CASSWGDPNEKLFF
TRBD2	TRBJ2-3	few	TRBV7-2	TGTGCCAGCAGCTTAGAATCTAGCGGGAGGATCGATACGCAGTATTTT	CASSLESSGRIDTQYF
.	TRBJ2-5	many	TRBV10-2	TGCGCCAGCAGTGAAGGGCGGGAAGCAGAGACCCAGTACTTC	CASSEGREAETQYF